This TCR beta chain comes out of a study of T cells in Graves' hyperthyroidism and ophthalmopathy (dated by TCRdb to 2018 to 2020). For the wider study: Peripheral blood was collected at initial diagnosis, before any treatment. After sampling, hyperthyroidism patients received methimazole starting at 30 mg daily, and ophthalmopathy patients received high-dose intravenous methylprednisolone. Prospective prediction of ophthalmopathy was tested in an independent validation cohort of fewer than 20 hyperthyroidism patients and 15 to 17 patients who later progressed to ophthalmopathy. The 75 to 100 discovery patients were randomly split 7:3 into training and test sets. According to the paper, TCR Vbeta CDR3 sequencing was carried out on 135 peripheral blood samples, which came from around 43 ophthalmopathy, 75 to 80 hyperthyroidism and some 17 progressor patients. In addition, the study compared T-cell repertoires in thyroid tissue and in blood from several Graves' hyperthyroidism patients. To identify distinguishing TCR V-J signatures, a discovery cohort of some 100 patients was used, comprising 43 with Graves' ophthalmopathy and under 60 with stable Graves' hyperthyroidism. The paper's findings and limits, for the study overall: No statistical method was used to fix the sample size in advance, and group allocation was not hidden from the investigators. In cross-validation, a model built on a 13 V-J signature told ophthalmopathy apart from stable hyperthyroidism with 85% to 90% sensitivity and roughly 81% specificity, and in testing the same model reached 80%/75%. In validation, the model predicted progression to ophthalmopathy with approximately 70% sensitivity and around 72% specificity, a median of about 6.7 months before onset. Blood samples also contained most of the expanded thyroid clonotypes (frequency above 0.001), which suggests that blood repertoires may reflect thyroid immune responses.

This clonotype has a count of ten or more. Its binding antigen is unknown. No quality values exist for individual bases; no much larger clone is one base distant. In the ophthalmopathy patients, disease was moderately to severely active, with a Clinical Activity Score of 3 or more, a NOSPECS grade of 4 or more, and a duration of less than 3 months. The study excluded patients with uncontrolled infections, other autoimmune diseases, pregnancy or lactation. Diagnoses were established on the basis of clinical symptoms, serum thyroxine and TRAb, thyroid ultrasound, and orbital computed tomography. Ficoll-Paque density gradient centrifugation was used to isolate PBMCs from 9.5 to 10 ml of fresh peripheral blood. Total RNA was extracted using Trizol reagent, and RNA quality was assessed on an Agilent 2100 Bioanalyzer. The TCR beta CDR3 regions were amplified from the RNA transcripts. The first round of RT-PCR for the TCR CDR3 was performed with the HTBI primer set and the Qiagen OneStep RT-PCR kit. A second multiplex PCR round built the libraries, followed by size selection and purification. The libraries were sequenced on an Illumina HiSeq2000 using paired-end 100 bp reads. In the source study's methods: SOAPnuke was used to process the raw data, with reads discarded if the reads contained adapters or uncalled bases, had a mean Phred below 15, or lacked an exact constant-primer or identifier match. COPE v1.2.5 was used to merge the high-quality paired reads, and each unique nucleotide sequence was defined as a clonotype. MiTCR v1.1 was used to align the clonotypes against IMGT TRBV, TRBD and TRBJ reference segments. The analysis was restricted to V-J combinations with a frequency above 0.0001, which together covered 99.2% of the repertoires. A TCS score was defined as the ratio of F50 (clonal expansion) to E x V (chaos), with BLOSUM62-based TCRdist applied between CDR3 peptides within each V-J. Welch's t-statistics and random forest reduced fewer than 550 V-J features to around 14, which were used in a naive Bayes classifier (R e1071). TCRdb redid the processing of the public reads, applying fastp at Q25 and MiXCR, and retained in-frame beta chains. Rows with one shared CDR3 protein collapse into an entry with the most common genes and DNA. TCRdb's processing, not the authors' own work, is the source of the V and J calls. Recorded for this sample are some 580,000 distinct CDR3 sequences; about a sixth of them occurred a single time. Around 3.5% of the sample is taken by the ten largest.

The germline V gene yields SNHLY for CDR1 and FYNNEI for CDR2. V gives up 7 bases and J gives up 4 bases, and the segment between their germline ends measures 9 bases. The CDR3 covers 12 residues, taking in both the cysteine and the phenylalanine. Just CDR3 DNA is preserved here, 36 bases in frame from base 1. Sequencing was performed on blood. This chain is built from TRBV2 and TRBJ2-3; the D gene is perhaps TRBD2, from 7 matching bases. The receptor was derived from a woman in her 40s with Graves' ophthalmopathy. CDR3 region: CASKGGADTQYF. In nucleotides, the sequence is TGTGCCAGCAAAGGGGGGGCAGATACGCAGTATTTT.